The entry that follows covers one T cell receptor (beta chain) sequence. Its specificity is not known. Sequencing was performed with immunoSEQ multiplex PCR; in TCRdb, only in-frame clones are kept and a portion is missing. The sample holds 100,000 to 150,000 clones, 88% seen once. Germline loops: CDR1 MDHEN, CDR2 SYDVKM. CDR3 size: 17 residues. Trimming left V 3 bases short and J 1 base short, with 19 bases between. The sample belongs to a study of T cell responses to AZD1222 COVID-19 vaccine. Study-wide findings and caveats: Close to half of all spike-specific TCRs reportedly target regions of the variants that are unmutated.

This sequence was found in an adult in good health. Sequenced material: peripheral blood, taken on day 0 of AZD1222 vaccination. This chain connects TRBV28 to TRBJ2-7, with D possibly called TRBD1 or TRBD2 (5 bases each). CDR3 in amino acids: CASSLFGARRPSYEQYF. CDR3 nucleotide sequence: TGTGCCAGCAGTTTGTTCGGGGCCCGCCGCCCATCCTACGAGCAGTACTTC.